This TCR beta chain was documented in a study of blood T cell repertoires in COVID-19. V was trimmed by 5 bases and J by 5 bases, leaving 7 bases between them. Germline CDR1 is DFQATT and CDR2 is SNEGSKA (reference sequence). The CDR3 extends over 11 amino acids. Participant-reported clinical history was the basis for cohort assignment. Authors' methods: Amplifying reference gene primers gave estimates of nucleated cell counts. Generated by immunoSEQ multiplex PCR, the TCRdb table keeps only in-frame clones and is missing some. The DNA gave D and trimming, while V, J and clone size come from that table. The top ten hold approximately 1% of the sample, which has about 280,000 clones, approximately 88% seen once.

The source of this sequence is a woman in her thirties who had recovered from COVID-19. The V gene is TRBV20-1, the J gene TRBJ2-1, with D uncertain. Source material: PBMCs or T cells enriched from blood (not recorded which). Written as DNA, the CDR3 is TGCAGTGCTGACTCTAACAATGAGCAGTTCTTC. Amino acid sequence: CSADSNNEQFF.